This entry describes one T cell receptor (beta chain). Its antigen remains unidentified. No qualities accompany the bases; no much larger clone lies one base away. Sequencing was carried out with an Illumina HiSeq 2500. Quantitative 5'-RACE with molecular barcodes was used to prepare TCR beta libraries. Under the source paper's analysis protocol: Disease-linked TCR variants were identified with a new computational method built on a probabilistic model of VDJ rearrangement. TCRdb handled the public reads itself, with Q25 trimming in fastp and clone calling in MiXCR, and kept productive beta chains. Entries that share a CDR3 protein sequence are merged under the most common genes and DNA. It is TCRdb's table, rather than the study itself, that gives the V and J calls and clone size. In all, the sample holds approximately 140,000 distinct CDR3 sequences, and roughly 8.3% of those were seen once. The ten largest make up 6% to 9.5% of the sample.

This specimen belongs to a study of CD8 T cells in ankylosing spondylitis (dated by TCRdb to about 2017). Context from the whole study: To find TCR variants linked to disease, the study profiled T cell receptor beta repertoires in ankylosing spondylitis patients and healthy donors. In total, the full study cohort was made up of approximately 99 healthy donors and 25 ankylosing spondylitis patients. Samples of peripheral blood were taken, and for ankylosing spondylitis patients, synovial fluid was collected as well.

In the germline V gene, CDR1 corresponds to KGHSH and CDR2 to LQKENI. Trimming removed 2 bases from V and 0 bases from J, leaving 10 bases between the germline ends. CDR3 length: 16 amino acids, cysteine to phenylalanine. The sequence is cut down to CDR3 DNA, 48 bases in frame from base 1. For each ankylosing spondylitis patient, the synovial fluid sample was matched to a blood sample from that same patient. General findings and caveats noted by the study authors: A TCR beta motif of several highly homologous amino acid variants appeared characteristic of blood from ankylosing spondylitis patients. A CD8+ phenotype was shown by the disease-linked clones, which were found at relatively low frequencies in peripheral blood. Significant enrichment of the disease-linked clones was reported in matched synovial fluid samples from ankylosing spondylitis patients. Some motif variants were previously reported in synovial fluid and blood of reactive arthritis patients, suggesting common disease-initiation mechanisms.

This sequence was found in a male donor with ankylosing spondylitis. Recombination linked TRBV18 to TRBJ1-4, with an unclear D gene assignment. The source material was synovial fluid, either unsorted or a sorted T cell fraction (not recorded which). The nucleotides are TGTGCCAGCTCACCAAAACGGATTGCAACTAATGAAAAACTGTTTTTT. Its protein is CASSPKRIATNEKLFF.